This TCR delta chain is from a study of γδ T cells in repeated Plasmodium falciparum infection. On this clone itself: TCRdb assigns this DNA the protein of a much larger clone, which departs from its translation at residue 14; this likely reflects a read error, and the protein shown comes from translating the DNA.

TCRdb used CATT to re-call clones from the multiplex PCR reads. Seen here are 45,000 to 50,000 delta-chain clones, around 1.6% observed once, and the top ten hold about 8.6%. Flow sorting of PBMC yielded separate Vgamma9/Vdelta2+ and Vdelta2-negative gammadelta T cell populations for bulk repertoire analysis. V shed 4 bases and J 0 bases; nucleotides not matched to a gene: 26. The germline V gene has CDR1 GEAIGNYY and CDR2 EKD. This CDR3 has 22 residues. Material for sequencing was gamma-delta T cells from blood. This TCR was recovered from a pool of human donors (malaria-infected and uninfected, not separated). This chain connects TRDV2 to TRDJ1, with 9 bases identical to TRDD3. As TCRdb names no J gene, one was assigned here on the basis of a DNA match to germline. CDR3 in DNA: TGTGCCTGTGATAAACGCCCTCGTCGGGGGGATACCCCAATCTCGTACACCGATAAACTCATCTTT. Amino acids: CACDKRPRRGDTPISYTDKLIF.